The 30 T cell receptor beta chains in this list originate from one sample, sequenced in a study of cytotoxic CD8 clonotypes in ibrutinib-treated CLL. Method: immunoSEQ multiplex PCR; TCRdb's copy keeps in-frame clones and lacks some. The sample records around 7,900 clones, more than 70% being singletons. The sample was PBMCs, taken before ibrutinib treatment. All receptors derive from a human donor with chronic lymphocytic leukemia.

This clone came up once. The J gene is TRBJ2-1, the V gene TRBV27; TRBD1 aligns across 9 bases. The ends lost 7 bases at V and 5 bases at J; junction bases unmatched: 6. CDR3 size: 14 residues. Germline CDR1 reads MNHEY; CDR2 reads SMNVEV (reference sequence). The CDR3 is CASNPRTGDNEQFF. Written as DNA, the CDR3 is TGTGCCAGCAACCCCAGGACAGGGGACAATGAGCAGTTCTTC.

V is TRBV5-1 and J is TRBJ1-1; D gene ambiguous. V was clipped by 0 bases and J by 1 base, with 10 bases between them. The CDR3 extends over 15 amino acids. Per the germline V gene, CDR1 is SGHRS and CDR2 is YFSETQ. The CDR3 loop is CASSLVELGNTEAFF. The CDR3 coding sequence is TGCGCCAGCAGCTTGGTTGAGTTGGGGAACACTGAAGCTTTCTTT.

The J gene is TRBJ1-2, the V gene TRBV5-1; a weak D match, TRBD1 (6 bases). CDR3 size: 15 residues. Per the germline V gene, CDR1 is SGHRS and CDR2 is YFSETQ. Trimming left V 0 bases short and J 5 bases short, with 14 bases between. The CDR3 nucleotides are TGCGCCAGCAGCTTGGCACCCGGACAGAAATATGGCTACACCTTC. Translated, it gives CASSLAPGQKYGYTF.

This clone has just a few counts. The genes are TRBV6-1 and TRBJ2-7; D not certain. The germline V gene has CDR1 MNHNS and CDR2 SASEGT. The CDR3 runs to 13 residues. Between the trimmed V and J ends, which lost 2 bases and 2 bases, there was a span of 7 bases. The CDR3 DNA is TGTGCCAGCAGTGAAACAATTCCCTACGAGCAGTACTTC. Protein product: CASSETIPYEQYF.

CDR3 coding DNA: TGCAGCGTTGTTTGGCGCACTGAAGCTTTCTTT. Protein: CSVVWRTEAFF. The chain employs TRBV29-1 and TRBJ1-1, with D unresolved. The CDR3 runs to 11 residues. The V end lost 4 bases, the J end lost 4 bases, and 7 bases lay between the germline ends. Germline CDR1 reads SQVTM; CDR2 reads ANQGSEA.

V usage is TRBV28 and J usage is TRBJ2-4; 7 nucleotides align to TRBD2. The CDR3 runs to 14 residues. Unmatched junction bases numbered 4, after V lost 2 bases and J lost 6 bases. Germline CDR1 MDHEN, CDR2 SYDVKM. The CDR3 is CASSLTREVNIQYF. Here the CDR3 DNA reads TGTGCCAGCAGTTTAACCCGGGAGGTAAACATTCAGTACTTC.

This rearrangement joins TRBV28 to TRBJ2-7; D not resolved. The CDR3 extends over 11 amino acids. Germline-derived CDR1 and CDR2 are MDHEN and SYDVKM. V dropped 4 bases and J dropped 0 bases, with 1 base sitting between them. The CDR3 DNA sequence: TGTGCCAGCAGTTCCTCCTACGAGCAGTACTTC. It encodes CASSSSYEQYF.

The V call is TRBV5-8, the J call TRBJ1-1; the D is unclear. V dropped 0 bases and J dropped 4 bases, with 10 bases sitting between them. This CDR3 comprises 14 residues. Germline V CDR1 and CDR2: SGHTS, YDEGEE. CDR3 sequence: CASSLGPGATEAFF. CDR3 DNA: TGTGCCAGCAGCTTGGGCCCGGGTGCCACTGAAGCTTTCTTT.

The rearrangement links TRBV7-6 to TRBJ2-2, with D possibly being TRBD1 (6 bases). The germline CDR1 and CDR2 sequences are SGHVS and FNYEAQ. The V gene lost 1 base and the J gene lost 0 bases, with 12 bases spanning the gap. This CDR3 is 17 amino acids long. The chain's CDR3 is CASSLVVDSANTGELFF. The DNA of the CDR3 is TGTGCCAGCAGCTTAGTAGTGGACAGCGCGAACACCGGGGAGCTGTTTTTT. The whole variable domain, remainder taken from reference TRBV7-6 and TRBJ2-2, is GAGVSQSPRYKVTKRGQDVALRCDPISGHVSLYWYRQALGQGPEFLTYFNYEAQQDKSGLPNDRFSAERPEGSISTLTIQRTEQRDSAMYRCASSLVVDSANTGELFFGEGSRLTVL.

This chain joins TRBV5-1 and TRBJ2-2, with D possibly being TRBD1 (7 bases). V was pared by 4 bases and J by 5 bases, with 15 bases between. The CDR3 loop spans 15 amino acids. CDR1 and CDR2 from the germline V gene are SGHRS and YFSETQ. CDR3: CASSLAGQLTGELFF. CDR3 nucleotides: TGCGCCAGCAGCCTGGCGGGACAGCTGACCGGGGAGCTGTTTTTT.

DNA of the CDR3: TGTGCCAGCAGACTTAACACTGAAGCTTTCTTT. It is translated as CASRLNTEAFF. V usage is TRBV28 and J usage is TRBJ1-1, with D unresolved. The CDR3 consists of 11 residues. V dropped 6 bases and J dropped 2 bases, with 4 bases sitting between them. The germline gives CDR1 MDHEN, CDR2 SYDVKM.

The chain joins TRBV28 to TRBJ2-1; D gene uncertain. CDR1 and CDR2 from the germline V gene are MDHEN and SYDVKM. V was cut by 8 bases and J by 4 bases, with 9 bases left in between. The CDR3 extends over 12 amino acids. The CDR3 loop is CASAVMYNEQFF. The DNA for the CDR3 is TGTGCCAGCGCAGTGATGTACAATGAGCAGTTCTTC.

The CDR3 spells CASSNIAQNYEQYF. The DNA of the CDR3 is TGTGCCAGCAGTAACATAGCGCAGAACTACGAGCAGTACTTC. The J gene is TRBJ2-7, the V gene TRBV28; D is possibly TRBD2 (5 bases). The germline V gene encodes CDR1 MDHEN and CDR2 SYDVKM. The CDR3 spans 14 residues. Deletions cut 5 bases from V and 3 bases from J, with 14 bases between.

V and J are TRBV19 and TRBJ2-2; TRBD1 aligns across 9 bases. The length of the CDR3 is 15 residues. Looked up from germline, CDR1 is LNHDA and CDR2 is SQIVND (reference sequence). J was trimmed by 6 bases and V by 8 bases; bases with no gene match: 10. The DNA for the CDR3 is TGTGCCAGTGACGCCGGGACAGGGTGGCCCGGGGAGCTGTTTTTT. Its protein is CASDAGTGWPGELFF.

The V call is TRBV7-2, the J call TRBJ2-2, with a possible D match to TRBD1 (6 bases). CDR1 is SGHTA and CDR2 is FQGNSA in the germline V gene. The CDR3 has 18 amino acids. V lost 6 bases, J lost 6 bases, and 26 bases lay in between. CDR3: CASSPYRASGIYAGELFF. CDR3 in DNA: TGTGCCAGCAGTCCTTACAGGGCCTCGGGTATTTACGCCGGGGAGCTGTTTTTT.

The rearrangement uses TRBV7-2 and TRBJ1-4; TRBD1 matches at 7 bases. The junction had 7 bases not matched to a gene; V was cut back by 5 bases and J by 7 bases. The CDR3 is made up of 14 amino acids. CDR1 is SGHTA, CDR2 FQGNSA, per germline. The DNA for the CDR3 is TGTGCCAGCAGCCCCGACAGGGCAGGTGAAAAACTGTTTTTT. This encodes CASSPDRAGEKLFF.

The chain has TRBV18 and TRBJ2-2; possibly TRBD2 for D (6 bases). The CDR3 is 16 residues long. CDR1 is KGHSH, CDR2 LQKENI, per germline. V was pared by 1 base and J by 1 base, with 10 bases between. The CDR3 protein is CASSPLAGQNTGELFF. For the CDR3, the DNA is TGTGCCAGCTCACCACTTGCGGGGCAGAACACCGGGGAGCTGTTTTTT.

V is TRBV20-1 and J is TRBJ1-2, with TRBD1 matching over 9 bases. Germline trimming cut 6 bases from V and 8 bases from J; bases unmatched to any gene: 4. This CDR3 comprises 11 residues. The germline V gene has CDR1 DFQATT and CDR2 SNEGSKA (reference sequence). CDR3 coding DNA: TGCAGTGCGGGACAGGGAGGCGGCTACACCTTC. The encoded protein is CSAGQGGGYTF.

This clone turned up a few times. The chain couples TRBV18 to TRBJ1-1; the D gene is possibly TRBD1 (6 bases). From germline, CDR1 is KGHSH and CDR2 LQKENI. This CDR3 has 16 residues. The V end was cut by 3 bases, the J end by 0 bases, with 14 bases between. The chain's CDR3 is CASSPQAGHLNTEAFF. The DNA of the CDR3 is TGTGCCAGCTCACCGCAGGCGGGACATCTGAACACTGAAGCTTTCTTT.

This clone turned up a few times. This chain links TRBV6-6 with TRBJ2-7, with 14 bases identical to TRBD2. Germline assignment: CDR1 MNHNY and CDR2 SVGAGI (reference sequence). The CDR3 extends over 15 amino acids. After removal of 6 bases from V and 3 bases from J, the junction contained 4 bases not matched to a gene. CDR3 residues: CASRAGTSGSYEQYF. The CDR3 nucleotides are TGTGCCAGCAGAGCCGGGACTAGCGGGAGCTACGAGCAGTACTTC.

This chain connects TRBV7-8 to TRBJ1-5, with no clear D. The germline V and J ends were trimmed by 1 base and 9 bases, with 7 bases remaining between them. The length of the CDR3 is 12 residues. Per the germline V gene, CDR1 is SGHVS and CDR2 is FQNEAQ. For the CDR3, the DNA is TGTGCCAGCAGCTTAGGACCGCCGCCCCAGCATTTT. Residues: CASSLGPPPQHF.

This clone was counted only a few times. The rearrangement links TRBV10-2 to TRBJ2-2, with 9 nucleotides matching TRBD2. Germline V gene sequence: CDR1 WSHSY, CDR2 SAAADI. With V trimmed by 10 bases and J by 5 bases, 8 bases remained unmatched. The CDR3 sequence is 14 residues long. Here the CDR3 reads CATSTSGLTGELFF. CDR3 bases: TGCGCCACTTCGACTAGCGGCCTAACCGGGGAGCTGTTTTTT.

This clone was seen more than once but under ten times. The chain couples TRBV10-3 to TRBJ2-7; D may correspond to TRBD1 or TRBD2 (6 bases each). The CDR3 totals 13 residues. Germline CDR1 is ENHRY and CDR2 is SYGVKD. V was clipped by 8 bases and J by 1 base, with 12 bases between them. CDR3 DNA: TGTGCCATCGGAGGGCAGGGGTCCTACGAGCAGTACTTC. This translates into CAIGGQGSYEQYF.

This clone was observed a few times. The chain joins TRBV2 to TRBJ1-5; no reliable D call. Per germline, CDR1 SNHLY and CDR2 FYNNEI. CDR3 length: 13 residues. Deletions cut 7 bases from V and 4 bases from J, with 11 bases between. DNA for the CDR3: TGTGCCAGCACGGGTCAGGAGAATCAGCCCCAGCATTTT. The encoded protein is CASTGQENQPQHF.

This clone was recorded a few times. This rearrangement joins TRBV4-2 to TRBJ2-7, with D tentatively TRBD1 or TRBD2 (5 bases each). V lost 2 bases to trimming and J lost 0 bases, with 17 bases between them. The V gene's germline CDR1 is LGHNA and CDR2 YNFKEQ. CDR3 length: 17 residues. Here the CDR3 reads CASSQWTQGRSSYEQYF. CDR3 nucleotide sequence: TGTGCCAGCAGCCAATGGACTCAGGGACGGAGCTCCTACGAGCAGTACTTC.

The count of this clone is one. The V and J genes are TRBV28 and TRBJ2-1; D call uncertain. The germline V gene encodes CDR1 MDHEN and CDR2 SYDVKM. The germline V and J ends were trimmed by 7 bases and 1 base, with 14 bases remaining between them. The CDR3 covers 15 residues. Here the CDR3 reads CASIRTIDSYNEQFF. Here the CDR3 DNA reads TGTGCCAGCATTCGAACCATTGATTCCTACAATGAGCAGTTCTTC.

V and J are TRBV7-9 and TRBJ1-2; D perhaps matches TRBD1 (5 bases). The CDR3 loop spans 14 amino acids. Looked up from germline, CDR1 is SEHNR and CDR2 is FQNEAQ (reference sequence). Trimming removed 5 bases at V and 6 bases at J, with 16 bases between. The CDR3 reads CASSVGTAWDGYTF. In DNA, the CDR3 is TGTGCCAGCAGCGTAGGGACGGCCTGGGATGGCTACACCTTC.

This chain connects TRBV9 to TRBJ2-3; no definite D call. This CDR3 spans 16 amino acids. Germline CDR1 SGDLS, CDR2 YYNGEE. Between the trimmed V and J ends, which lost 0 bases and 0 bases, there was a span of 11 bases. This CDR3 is CASSVGRPPSTDTQYF. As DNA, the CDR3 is TGTGCCAGCAGCGTAGGCCGTCCTCCTAGCACAGATACGCAGTATTTT.

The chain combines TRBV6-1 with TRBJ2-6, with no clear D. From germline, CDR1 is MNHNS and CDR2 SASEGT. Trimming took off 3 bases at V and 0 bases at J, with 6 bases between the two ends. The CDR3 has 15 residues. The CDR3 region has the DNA TGTGCCAGCAGTGAGCCGGGCTCTGGGGCCAACGTCCTGACTTTC. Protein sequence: CASSEPGSGANVLTF.

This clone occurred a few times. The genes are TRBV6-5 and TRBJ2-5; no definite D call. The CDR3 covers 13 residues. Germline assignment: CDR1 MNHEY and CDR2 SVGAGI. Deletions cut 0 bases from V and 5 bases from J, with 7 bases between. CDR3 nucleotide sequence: TGTGCCAGCAGTTACTCCGACTTGGAGACCCAGTACTTC. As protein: CASSYSDLETQYF.